The T cell receptor (beta chain) described here comes from a study of T cells in Graves' hyperthyroidism and ophthalmopathy. Across the study: Prior to any treatment, at the point of initial diagnosis, peripheral blood was collected.

Extraction of PBMCs used under 13 ml of fresh peripheral blood. The source material, RNA transcripts, was used to amplify TCR beta CDR3 regions. TCR CDR3 underwent first-round RT-PCR with the HTBI primer set. Each CDR3 protein gets one entry after TCRdb re-called the multiplex PCR reads with MiXCR. The sample consists of around 400,000 distinct CDR3 sequences, roughly 13% of them appearing once. This clonotype has at least ten counts. Trimming left V 6 bases short and J 1 base short, with 12 bases between. There are 14 residues in the CDR3. Germline values: CDR1 MDHEN, CDR2 SYDVKM. The receptor's source is a woman between 18 and 29 years old with Graves' hyperthyroidism. Sample: blood. The J gene is TRBJ1-1, the V gene TRBV28; D remains ambiguous. The CDR3 region has the DNA TGTGCCAGCAGCCCCCCCCGCGGGAACACTGAAGCTTTCTTT. Amino acid sequence: CASSPPRGNTEAFF.